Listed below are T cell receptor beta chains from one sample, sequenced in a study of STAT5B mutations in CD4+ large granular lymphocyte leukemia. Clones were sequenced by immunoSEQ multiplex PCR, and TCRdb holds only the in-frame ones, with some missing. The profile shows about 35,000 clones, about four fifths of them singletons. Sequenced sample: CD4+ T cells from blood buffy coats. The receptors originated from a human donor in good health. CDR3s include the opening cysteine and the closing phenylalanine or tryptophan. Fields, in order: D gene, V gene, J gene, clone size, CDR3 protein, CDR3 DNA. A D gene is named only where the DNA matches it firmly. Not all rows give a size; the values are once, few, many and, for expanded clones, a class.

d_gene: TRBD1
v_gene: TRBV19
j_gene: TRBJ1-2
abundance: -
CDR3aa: CASSTSTGFGYTF
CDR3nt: TGTGCCAGTAGTACCTCGACAGGGTTCGGCTACACCTTC

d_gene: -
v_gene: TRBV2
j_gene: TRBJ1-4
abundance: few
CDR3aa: CASSPERARNEKLFF
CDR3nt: TGTGCCAGCAGTCCTGAGCGGGCTCGAAACGAAAAACTGTTTTTT

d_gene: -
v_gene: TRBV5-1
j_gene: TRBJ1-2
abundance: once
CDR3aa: CASSTGTAGGSLDGYTF
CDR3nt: TGCGCCAGCAGCACAGGGACGGCGGGCGGGAGTTTAGATGGCTACACCTTC

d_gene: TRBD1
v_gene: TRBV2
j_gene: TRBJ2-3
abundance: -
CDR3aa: CASRDDRAGQHTQYF
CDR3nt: TGTGCCAGCAGGGACGACAGGGCTGGCCAGCATACGCAGTATTTT

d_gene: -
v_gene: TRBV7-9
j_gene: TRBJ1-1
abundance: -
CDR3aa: CASSLGELNTEAFF
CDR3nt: TGTGCCAGCAGCTTAGGGGAGTTAAACACTGAAGCTTTCTTT

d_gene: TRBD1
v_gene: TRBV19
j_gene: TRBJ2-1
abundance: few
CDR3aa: CASSPIGTGISNEQFF
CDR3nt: TGTGCCAGTAGCCCAATTGGGACAGGGATAAGCAATGAGCAGTTCTTC

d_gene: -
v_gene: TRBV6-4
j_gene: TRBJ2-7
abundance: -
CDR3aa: CASSLTFGAGADYEQYF
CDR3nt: TGTGCCAGCAGCCTGACCTTTGGGGCAGGGGCGGACTACGAGCAGTACTTC

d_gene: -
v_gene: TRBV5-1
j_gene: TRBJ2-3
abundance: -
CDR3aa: CASSPGQNTDTQYF
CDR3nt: TGCGCCAGCAGCCCCGGACAGAACACAGATACGCAGTATTTT

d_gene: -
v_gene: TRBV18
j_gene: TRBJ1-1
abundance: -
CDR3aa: CASSPFVDDQGYTFF
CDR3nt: TGTGCCAGCTCACCATTTGTCGATGACCAGGGATACACTTTCTTT

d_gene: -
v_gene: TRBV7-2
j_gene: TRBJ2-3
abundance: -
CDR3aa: CASSPVGALTDTQYF
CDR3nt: TGTGCCAGCAGCCCCGTCGGTGCCCTCACAGATACGCAGTATTTT

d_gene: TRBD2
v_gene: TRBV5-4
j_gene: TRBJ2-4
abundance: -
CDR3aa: CASSSGTSGSLGNIQYF
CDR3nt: TGTGCCAGCAGCTCCGGGACTAGCGGGAGTTTGGGAAACATTCAGTACTTC

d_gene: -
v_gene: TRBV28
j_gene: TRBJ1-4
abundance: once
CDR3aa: CASSLSSQGGEKLFF
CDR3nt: TGTGCCAGCAGTTTAAGCAGTCAGGGAGGCGAAAAACTGTTTTTT

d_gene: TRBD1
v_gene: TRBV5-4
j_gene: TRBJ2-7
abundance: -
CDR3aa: CASSYRGQGDYEQYF
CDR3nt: TGTGCCAGCAGCTACAGGGGACAGGGGGACTACGAGCAGTACTTC